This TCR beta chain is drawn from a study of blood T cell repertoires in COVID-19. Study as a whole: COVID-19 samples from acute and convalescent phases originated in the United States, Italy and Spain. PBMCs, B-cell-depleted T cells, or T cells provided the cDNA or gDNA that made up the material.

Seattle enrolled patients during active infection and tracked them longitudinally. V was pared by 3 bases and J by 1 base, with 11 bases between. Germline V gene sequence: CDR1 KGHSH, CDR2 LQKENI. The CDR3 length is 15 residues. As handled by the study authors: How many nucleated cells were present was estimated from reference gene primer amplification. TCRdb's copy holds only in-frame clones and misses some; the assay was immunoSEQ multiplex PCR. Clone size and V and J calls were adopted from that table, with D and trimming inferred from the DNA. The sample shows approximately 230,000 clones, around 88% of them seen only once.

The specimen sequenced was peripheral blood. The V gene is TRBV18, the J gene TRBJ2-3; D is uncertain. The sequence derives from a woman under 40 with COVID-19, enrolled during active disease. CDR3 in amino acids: CASSPVLRGTDTQYF. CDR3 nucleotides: TGTGCCAGCTCACCGGTTCTTCGGGGCACAGATACGCAGTATTTT.